A single sample is the source of the 26 T cell receptor beta chains below, sequenced in a study of cytomegalovirus exposure and HLA in healthy donors. The PCR ran on 60 Vbeta and 13 Jbeta primers. Clones were sequenced by immunoSEQ multiplex PCR, and TCRdb holds only the in-frame ones, with some missing. The sample lists 95,000 to 120,000 clones; about 64% were seen once. The sample consisted of PBMCs. Every receptor here comes from a man between 18 and 35 years old in good health and CMV-seropositive.

This chain connects TRBV6-1 to TRBJ2-5, with 7 bases aligning to TRBD1. V was clipped by 1 base and J by 5 bases; unmatched bases: 10. The CDR3 loop spans 16 amino acids. Per the germline V gene, CDR1 is MNHNS and CDR2 is SASEGT. CDR3 protein: CASSEGTGSMGETQYF. The CDR3 bases are TGTGCCAGCAGTGAAGGGACAGGCTCAATGGGGGAGACCCAGTACTTC.

The DNA of the CDR3 is TGCGCCAGCAGCGCGACAGGGGTCTTCCCCATGAACACTGAAGCTTTCTTT. Protein product: CASSATGVFPMNTEAFF. The chain carries TRBV5-1 and TRBJ1-1, with TRBD1 matching 8 bases. The length of the CDR3 is 17 residues. Germline CDR1 is SGHRS and CDR2 is YFSETQ. The V gene end was trimmed by 4 bases and the J gene end by 0 bases; junction bases not matched to a gene: 11.

The chain combines TRBV2 with TRBJ2-5; D is unresolved. V gave up 4 bases and J gave up 4 bases, with 4 bases separating them. The CDR3 loop spans 11 amino acids. Germline V CDR1 and CDR2: SNHLY, FYNNEI. CDR3 loop: CASSGRETQYF. In DNA form, the CDR3 reads TGTGCCAGCAGTGGTAGAGAGACCCAGTACTTC.

This chain uses TRBV13 with TRBJ2-1; TRBD2 aligns across 8 bases. V shed 3 bases, J shed 8 bases, and the junction held 21 bases outside the gene matches. CDR1 is PRHDT and CDR2 is FYEKMQ in the germline V gene (reference sequence). This CDR3 contains 19 residues. Here the CDR3 reads CASSFSTTQWAGGLDEQFF. CDR3 DNA: TGTGCCAGCAGCTTTTCAACCACCCAATGGGCGGGGGGTCTCGATGAGCAGTTCTTC.

The V call is TRBV18, the J call TRBJ1-1; 10 positions match TRBD1. CDR1 is KGHSH and CDR2 is LQKENI in the germline V gene. V shed 3 bases, J shed 2 bases, and the junction held 3 bases outside the gene matches. The CDR3 consists of 15 residues. CDR3 amino acids: CASSPDRGHNTEAFF. CDR3 in DNA: TGTGCCAGCTCACCTGACAGGGGGCATAACACTGAAGCTTTCTTT.

This chain links TRBV6-1 with TRBJ2-3; D is possibly TRBD2 (6 bases). Trimming stripped 7 bases from V and 0 bases from J, with 14 bases between. CDR1 and CDR2 from the germline V gene are MNHNS and SASEGT. CDR3 length: 15 residues. For the CDR3, the DNA is TGTGCCAGCACCCTTGTGGCGGGGAGCACAGATACGCAGTATTTT. This sequence encodes CASTLVAGSTDTQYF.

Only one count was recorded for this clone. The chain couples TRBV5-5 to TRBJ2-5; 9 nucleotides match TRBD2. The CDR3 loop spans 14 amino acids. The germline V gene has CDR1 SGHKS and CDR2 YYEKEE (reference sequence). Germline trimming cut 6 bases from V and 3 bases from J; bases unmatched to any gene: 6. CDR3 coding DNA: TGTGCCAGCACTACGGTAGCGGGGGAAGAGACCCAGTACTTC. Its translation: CASTTVAGEETQYF.

The chain is built from TRBV6-5 and TRBJ1-2, with D maybe TRBD1 (6 bases). Trimming removed 5 bases at V and 6 bases at J, with 10 bases between. The germline V gene encodes CDR1 MNHEY and CDR2 SVGAGI. This CDR3 contains 12 residues. The chain's CDR3 is CASSPRTDGYTF. In nucleotides, the CDR3 is TGTGCCAGCAGTCCCCGGACAGATGGCTACACCTTC.

The chain links TRBV28 to TRBJ2-7, with TRBD2 matching 8 bases. V lost 5 bases and J lost 5; bases outside the gene matches: 8. CDR1 MDHEN and CDR2 SYDVKM come from the germline V gene. The CDR3 spans 14 residues. The CDR3 protein is CASSTPGGGNEQYF. The CDR3 nucleotides are TGTGCCAGCAGTACCCCGGGGGGGGGCAACGAGCAGTACTTC. Full variable domain (outside the CDR3, taken from reference TRBV28 and TRBJ2-7): DVKVTQSSRYLVKRTGEKVFLECVQDMDHENMFWYRQDPGLGLRLIYFSYDVKMKEKGDIPEGYSVSREKKERFSLILESASTNQTSMYLCASSTPGGGNEQYFGPGTRLTVT.

The V gene is TRBV21-1, the J gene TRBJ1-1. TRBV21-1 has pseudogene status. This CDR3 is built from 13 residues. The CDR3 DNA reads TGTGCCAGTATCCGTGGGAGGGGGACTGAAGCTTTCTTT. It translates to CASIRGRGTEAFF.

The rearrangement joins TRBV29-1 to TRBJ2-2; the D gene is possibly TRBD1 (6 bases). The V and J ends lost 7 bases and 2 bases respectively, with 8 bases between them. CDR1 and CDR2 (germline): SQVTM, ANQGSEA. The CDR3 length is 12 residues. The CDR3 sequence is CSAGTNTGELFF. The CDR3 coding sequence is TGCAGCGCCGGGACAAACACCGGGGAGCTGTTTTTT.

The V call is TRBV11-3, the J call TRBJ2-1, with 7 bases identical to TRBD1. This CDR3 is 16 amino acids long. Germline V gene data show CDR1 as SGHNT and CDR2 as YENEEA. The junction had 12 bases not matched to a gene; V was cut back by 1 base and J by 9 bases. Here the CDR3 reads CASSLGRGQISPEQFF. The CDR3 bases are TGTGCCAGCAGCTTAGGTCGGGGACAGATAAGCCCTGAGCAGTTCTTC.

This chain joins TRBV11-2 and TRBJ2-5, with 8 nucleotides matching TRBD2. This CDR3 has 15 residues. The V and J ends lost 3 bases and 5 bases, in that order; junction bases with no gene match: 8. Germline V lookup: CDR1 SGHAT, CDR2 FQNNGV. CDR3 region: CASSFGAGGLETQYF. The CDR3 DNA is TGTGCCAGCAGCTTCGGGGCGGGGGGACTGGAGACCCAGTACTTC.

The J gene is TRBJ2-1, the V gene TRBV28; 11 bases agree with TRBD2. The trim removed 2 bases at V and 7 bases at J, leaving 7 bases unmatched. The CDR3 is 16 amino acids. From germline, CDR1 is MDHEN and CDR2 SYDVKM. CDR3 coding DNA: TGTGCCAGCAGTTTACTGGCTCTAGCGGGGGGTAATGAGCAGTTCTTC. Translating it yields CASSLLALAGGNEQFF. Based on the CDR3 plus reference TRBV28 and TRBJ2-1, the full variable domain is DVKVTQSSRYLVKRTGEKVFLECVQDMDHENMFWYRQDPGLGLRLIYFSYDVKMKEKGDIPEGYSVSREKKERFSLILESASTNQTSMYLCASSLLALAGGNEQFFGPGTRLTVL.

This chain links TRBV6-5 with TRBJ2-5, with TRBD2 identical over 9 bases. With V trimmed by 7 bases and J by 5 bases, 11 bases remained unmatched. The CDR3 length is 15 residues. Germline CDR1 MNHEY, CDR2 SVGAGI. The chain's CDR3 is CASNRRGGPKETQYF. The CDR3 DNA sequence: TGTGCCAGCAACAGGCGGGGGGGGCCGAAGGAGACCCAGTACTTC.

The chain recombines TRBV5-1 with TRBJ2-5; TRBD2 might be the D (5 bases). The germline V gene has CDR1 SGHRS and CDR2 YFSETQ. The V and J ends lost 4 bases and 5 bases respectively, with 12 bases between them. The CDR3 is made up of 13 amino acids. CDR3 nucleotides: TGCGCCAGCAGCGTGAGCGGCTCGGAGACCCAGTACTTC. Translated: CASSVSGSETQYF.

This sequence joins TRBV6-4 and TRBJ1-1, with a weak D call TRBD1 (5 bases). Between the trimmed V and J ends, which lost 7 bases and 6 bases, there was a span of 15 bases. Germline loops: CDR1 MRHNA, CDR2 SNTAGT. This CDR3 comprises 13 residues. The CDR3 region is CASKRDSFAEAFF. DNA of the CDR3: TGTGCCAGCAAGAGGGACTCGTTCGCTGAAGCTTTCTTT.

There are a few counts of this clone. V usage is TRBV4-1 and J usage is TRBJ1-5, with D unclear. CDR1 and CDR2 (germline): MGHRA, YSYEKL. Trimming cost V 1 base and J 0 bases, with 10 bases left between them. This CDR3 contains 16 residues. CDR3 sequence (DNA): TGCGCCAGCAGCCAAGGGGCCAGGCTTAGCAATCAGCCCCAGCATTTT. Translating it yields CASSQGARLSNQPQHF.

This sequence joins TRBV7-9 and TRBJ2-1; 11 nucleotides match TRBD2. V shed 5 bases, J shed 1 base, and the junction held 4 bases outside the gene matches. The CDR3 sequence is 16 residues long. The germline V gene encodes CDR1 SEHNR and CDR2 FQNEAQ (reference sequence). CDR3 sequence: CASSKLAGASYNEQFF. The DNA for the CDR3 is TGTGCCAGCAGCAAACTAGCGGGGGCTTCCTACAATGAGCAGTTCTTC.

The gene calls are TRBV11-2 and TRBJ1-2; TRBD1 matches at 7 bases. Trimming took 1 base from V and 4 from J; bases not matched to a gene: 3. The CDR3 has 14 residues. Per germline, CDR1 SGHAT and CDR2 FQNNGV. The CDR3 DNA is TGTGCCAGCAGCTTAGCACAGGGGATCTATGGCTACACCTTC. Protein product: CASSLAQGIYGYTF.

This rearrangement joins TRBV30 to TRBJ1-3; 7 nucleotides align to TRBD1. Germline trimming cut 5 bases from V and 1 base from J; bases unmatched to any gene: 2. CDR3 size: 13 residues. The germline gives CDR1 GTSNPN, CDR2 SVGIG (reference sequence). CDR3 protein: CAWGTASGNTIYF. The CDR3 DNA reads as TGTGCCTGGGGGACAGCATCTGGAAACACCATATATTTT.

V gene TRBV5-1 combines with J gene TRBJ2-3, with 7 bases aligning to TRBD2. The CDR3 contains 14 residues. CDR1 is SGHRS, CDR2 YFSETQ, per germline. The trim removed 4 bases at V and 6 bases at J, leaving 8 bases unmatched. CDR3 loop: CASSTLTSWDTQYF. As DNA, the CDR3 is TGCGCCAGCAGCACCTTGACTAGCTGGGATACGCAGTATTTT.

The chain couples TRBV4-1 to TRBJ1-3, with TRBD1 identical over 7 bases. This CDR3 region has 16 residues. V was pared by 1 base and J by 3 bases, with 6 bases of the junction left unmatched. Per germline, CDR1 MGHRA and CDR2 YSYEKL. The CDR3 sequence is CASSQVYRGFGNTIYF. The CDR3 coding sequence is TGCGCCAGCAGCCAAGTGTACAGGGGTTTTGGAAACACCATATATTTT.

V and J are TRBV5-4 and TRBJ2-1; possibly TRBD2 for D (5 bases). This CDR3 region has 14 residues. Trimming cost V 0 bases and J 8 bases, with 12 bases left between them. Germline V gives CDR1 SGHNT, CDR2 YYREEE (reference sequence). This CDR3 is CASSLAGRVHEQFF. CDR3 coding DNA: TGTGCCAGCAGCTTGGCCGGGCGGGTCCATGAGCAGTTCTTC.

The CDR3 DNA reads TGTGCCAGCAGTGAAAGGGATGGGGCCATTCAGTACTTC. It yields the protein CASSERDGAIQYF. The genes are TRBV2 and TRBJ2-4; maybe TRBD1 (5 bases). The ends were cut back, 2 bases at V and 9 bases at J, with 11 bases in the middle. The CDR3 loop spans 13 amino acids. CDR1 is SNHLY, CDR2 FYNNEI, per germline.

This clone has only a few counts. The chain recombines TRBV7-6 with TRBJ1-1; D ambiguous. The CDR3 is 15 amino acids. Trimming removed 0 bases at V and 3 bases at J, with 11 bases between. In germline, CDR1 is SGHVS, CDR2 FNYEAQ. CDR3 nucleotides: TGTGCCAGCAGCTTAGCGCCCAGACTACACACTGAAGCTTTCTTT. Encoded protein: CASSLAPRLHTEAFF.